This T cell receptor beta chain comes out of a study of shared T cell receptors in the human thymus. V shed 0 bases and J 3 bases; nucleotides not matched to a gene: 18. The CDR3 contains 20 residues. Germline V gene lookup returns CDR1 LGHNA and CDR2 YSLEER. Using immunoSEQ multiplex PCR, the repertoire was profiled, and TCRdb retains in-frame clones only, with some absent. The sample has just under 550,000 clones, around 78% seen once. These data were likewise used in another study, on human thymus T cells. As reported in that work: Each of the donors was a healthy Finnish infant who was undergoing open corrective cardiac surgery for congenital heart defects. Corrective heart surgery yielded resections, and these provided the thymus tissue. Thymic and blood repertoires appeared to carry a bias in their V and J gene usage.

Source material: thymocytes. The rearrangement joins TRBV4-3 to TRBJ2-7; 9 positions match TRBD1. The receptor's source is a boy under two years old with a congenital heart defect. This CDR3 is CASSQDRVPGQGISFYEQYF. CDR3 bases: TGCGCCAGCAGCCAAGATCGGGTCCCGGGACAGGGAATCTCCTTCTACGAGCAGTACTTC.